The present TCR beta chain was sequenced within a study of CD8 T cells in ankylosing spondylitis. TCRdb passed the 5' RACE reads through MiXCR, listing each CDR3 protein once. This table holds 700,000 or so distinct CDR3 sequences, under 20% found once. V lost 5 bases to trimming and J lost 1 base, with 11 bases between them. The germline CDR1 and CDR2 sequences are LNHDA and SQIVND (reference sequence). CDR3 size: 14 residues. There are a few counts of this clonotype. Its specificity is unknown. Findings and limits, study-wide: Under 10 highly homologous variants formed a TCR beta motif that appeared characteristic of ankylosing spondylitis blood. Peripheral blood samples showed relatively rare disease-linked clones, and these clones were CD8+.

The sample taken for sequencing was blood, either unsorted or a sorted T cell fraction (not recorded which). This chain connects TRBV19 to TRBJ1-1; no reliable D call. The TCR was taken from a male donor with ankylosing spondylitis. CDR3 in amino acids: CASSRGDENTEAFF. DNA for the CDR3: TGTGCCAGTAGTCGAGGAGACGAGAACACTGAAGCTTTCTTT.